These 26 T cell receptor beta chains originate from one sample sequenced in a study of cytomegalovirus exposure and HLA in healthy donors. The PCR made use of 60 Vbeta and 13 Jbeta primers. Profiled with immunoSEQ multiplex PCR; TCRdb holds only in-frame clones, not every one. Of 160,000 or so clones listed, about 80% are singletons. The material sequenced was PBMCs. The receptors originated from a woman in her fifties or sixties in good health and CMV-seronegative.

Only one count was recorded for this clone. The chain joins TRBV15 to TRBJ1-1; the D is unclear. V shed 2 bases and J shed 9 bases, with 10 bases lying between them. CDR3 length: 12 amino acids. Per the germline V gene, CDR1 is LNHNV and CDR2 is YYDKDF (reference sequence). CDR3 region: CATSRKTEKAFF. Written as DNA, the CDR3 is TGTGCCACCAGCAGAAAAACAGAGAAAGCTTTCTTT.

This clone has just a few counts. The V gene is TRBV7-6, the J gene TRBJ2-1; D not certain. The CDR3 extends over 17 amino acids. Per the germline V gene, CDR1 is SGHVS and CDR2 is FNYEAQ. Trimming removed 5 bases at V and 6 bases at J, with 23 bases between. The CDR3 nucleotides are TGTGCCAGCAGCCAAACCACTTATGCCCCCGGGTCCAATGAGCAGTTCTTC. This translates into CASSQTTYAPGSNEQFF.

The CDR3 coding sequence is TGCGCCAGCAGCCAAGATTGGGTCGGGAGCCAAATGGAATCACCCCTCCACTTT. Protein sequence: CASSQDWVGSQMESPLHF. The chain carries TRBV4-3 and TRBJ1-6; D remains unclear. This CDR3 has 18 residues. V was clipped by 0 bases and J by 10 bases, with 22 bases between them. Germline V lookup: CDR1 LGHNA, CDR2 YSLEER.

The chain couples TRBV4-1 to TRBJ2-7, with 8 nucleotides matching TRBD1. Germline lookup yields CDR1 MGHRA and CDR2 YSYEKL. The CDR3 contains 15 residues. Trimming at V came to 6 bases and at J to 1 base, leaving 8 bases not matched to a gene. DNA for the CDR3: TGCGCCAGCAGAGAACAGGGGGGATCATCCTACGAGCAGTACTTC. It specifies CASREQGGSSYEQYF.

A few counts support this clone. CDR3 residues: CASSATGNTDTQYF. In DNA form, the CDR3 reads TGTGCCAGCAGCGCAACAGGGAACACAGATACGCAGTATTTT. The chain carries TRBV5-4 and TRBJ2-3; maybe TRBD1 (6 bases). Germline V lookup: CDR1 SGHNT, CDR2 YYREEE (reference sequence). Trimming took off 4 bases at V and 2 bases at J, with 11 bases between the two ends. The CDR3 extends over 14 amino acids.

The V and J genes are TRBV30 and TRBJ1-1; D not certain. The CDR3 spans 11 residues. Germline loops: CDR1 GTSNPN, CDR2 SVGIG (reference sequence). V was pared by 8 bases and J by 0 bases, with 7 bases between. CDR3 sequence (DNA): TGTGCCCAAAAAATGAACACTGAAGCTTTCTTT. This sequence encodes CAQKMNTEAFF.

The rearrangement joins TRBV18 to TRBJ1-5; no reliable D call. Trimming took 6 bases from V and 7 from J, leaving 13 bases between them. The CDR3 sequence is 13 residues long. Germline V gene sequence: CDR1 KGHSH, CDR2 LQKENI. The CDR3, as DNA: TGTGCCAGCTCCCCCTCAGGTGGGCAGCCCCAGCATTTT. Its protein is CASSPSGGQPQHF.

The chain uses TRBV6-5 and TRBJ2-5, with TRBD2 matching 11 bases. Trimming removed 6 bases from V and 5 bases from J; junction bases left unmatched: 8. Looked up from germline, CDR1 is MNHEY and CDR2 is SVGAGI. The CDR3 has 15 residues. The CDR3 loop is CASRNSGGVRETQYF. For the CDR3, the DNA is TGTGCCAGCAGAAATAGCGGGGGGGTTCGGGAGACCCAGTACTTC.

The chain links TRBV4-1 to TRBJ1-6; D gene ambiguous. The CDR3 has 11 residues. Germline CDR1 reads MGHRA; CDR2 reads YSYEKL. V lost 0 bases, J lost 14 bases, and 5 bases lay in between. The CDR3 DNA reads TGCGCCAGCAGCCAAGATCTTACCCTCCACTTT. It yields the protein CASSQDLTLHF.

The chain links TRBV29-1 to TRBJ2-1; D perhaps matches TRBD1 (6 bases). The V end lost 4 bases, the J end lost 7 bases, and 14 bases lay between the germline ends. This CDR3 is 13 amino acids long. CDR1 SQVTM and CDR2 ANQGSEA come from the germline V gene. The CDR3 DNA follows: TGCAGCGTTGCTTCTCATAGGGGGAATGAGCAGTTCTTC. This sequence encodes CSVASHRGNEQFF.

This sequence joins TRBV2 and TRBJ1-2; D uncertain. Per germline, CDR1 SNHLY and CDR2 FYNNEI. V was shortened by 3 bases and J by 6 bases, with 11 bases between the two germline ends. This CDR3 is built from 13 residues. For the CDR3, the DNA is TGTGCCAGCAGTGAGTTTGCAGGTGATGGCTACACCTTC. It is translated as CASSEFAGDGYTF.

This clone was found a few times. CDR3: CASSFRSGGGVGELFF. The CDR3 DNA reads as TGTGCCAGCAGCTTCCGTAGCGGGGGGGGCGTCGGGGAGCTGTTTTTT. V is TRBV7-2 and J is TRBJ2-2; 11 positions agree with TRBD2. V trimming: 3 bases; J trimming: 7 bases; junction bases outside the gene matches: 7. The CDR3 is made up of 16 amino acids. Germline loops: CDR1 SGHTA, CDR2 FQGNSA.

The sample holds a few counts of this clone. V gene TRBV5-1 combines with J gene TRBJ2-7; maybe TRBD1 (5 bases). This CDR3 region has 14 residues. Germline CDR1 and CDR2: SGHRS and YFSETQ. V gave up 0 bases and J gave up 5 bases, with 12 bases separating them. The CDR3: CASSLAGWSDEQYF. CDR3 DNA sequence: TGCGCCAGCAGCTTGGCAGGGTGGTCCGACGAGCAGTACTTC.

The chain combines TRBV10-3 with TRBJ1-2; a possible D gene is TRBD1 (5 bases). V was shortened by 7 bases and J by 1 base, with 10 bases between the two germline ends. Germline CDR1 ENHRY, CDR2 SYGVKD. This CDR3 has 13 residues. The CDR3 protein is CAITPGLNYGYTF. The CDR3 DNA follows: TGTGCCATCACCCCGGGACTTAACTATGGCTACACCTTC.

This clone was seen only a few times. The chain uses TRBV4-1 and TRBJ2-2; perhaps TRBD1 as D (6 bases). The V gene lost 6 bases and the J gene lost 0 bases, with 14 bases spanning the gap. This CDR3 region has 16 residues. Germline-derived CDR1 and CDR2 are MGHRA and YSYEKL. The DNA for the CDR3 is TGCGCCAGCAGACAACAGGGCCGCGCGAACACCGGGGAGCTGTTTTTT. Amino acid sequence: CASRQQGRANTGELFF.

This clone was recorded a few times. The chain has TRBV4-1 and TRBJ2-1; 9 bases line up with TRBD2. The CDR3 is 15 amino acids. After removal of 2 bases from V and 8 bases from J, the junction contained 7 bases not matched to a gene. The germline CDR1 and CDR2 sequences are MGHRA and YSYEKL. CDR3 in DNA: TGCGCCAGCAGCCAAAGCCTAGCGGGATTAGATGAGCAGTTCTTC. Encoded protein: CASSQSLAGLDEQFF.

A word on this clone: The sample holds other DNA sequences that translate to the same CDR3. The J gene is TRBJ1-1, the V gene TRBV7-2, with D tentatively TRBD1 (6 bases). V was cut by 5 bases and J by 1 base, with 11 bases left in between. CDR1 and CDR2 (germline): SGHTA, FQGNSA. The CDR3 is 14 residues long. The CDR3 coding sequence is TGTGCCAGCAGCCCGGGACATCAGAACACTGAAGCTTTCTTT. Translating it yields CASSPGHQNTEAFF.

The gene calls are TRBV6-5 and TRBJ2-7; 9 bases map to TRBD1. Germline V gene lookup returns CDR1 MNHEY and CDR2 SVGAGI. The CDR3 extends over 14 amino acids. The V and J ends lost 4 bases and 7 bases, in that order; junction bases with no gene match: 8. The chain's CDR3 is CASSWAGTGREQYF. CDR3 nucleotide sequence: TGTGCCAGCAGTTGGGCCGGGACAGGGAGGGAGCAGTACTTC.

J is TRBJ2-7 and V is TRBV5-1; the match to TRBD2 covers 11 bases. CDR3 length: 15 amino acids. V lost 5 bases and J lost 3; bases outside the gene matches: 7. In germline, CDR1 is SGHRS, CDR2 YFSETQ. CDR3 region: CASSLLTSGSYEQYF. The CDR3 DNA reads TGCGCCAGCAGTTTGCTAACTAGCGGGAGCTACGAGCAGTACTTC.

This chain joins TRBV15 and TRBJ2-5, with a tentative D call TRBD2 (5 bases). V was trimmed by 5 bases and J by 3 bases, leaving 13 bases between them. Looked up from germline, CDR1 is LNHNV and CDR2 is YYDKDF (reference sequence). The CDR3 totals 14 residues. CDR3 sequence reads: CATSRRGREETQYF. The CDR3 DNA reads as TGTGCCACCAGCCGCCGGGGAAGAGAAGAGACCCAGTACTTC.

The chain carries TRBV7-3 and TRBJ2-2; TRBD2 matches at 15 bases. The CDR3 covers 16 residues. The germline V gene encodes CDR1 SGHTA and CDR2 FQGTGA. The junction had 2 bases not matched to a gene; V was cut back by 4 bases and J by 5 bases. Written as DNA, the CDR3 is TGTGCCAGCAGCTCGGGACTAGCGGGGGGAACCGGGGAGCTGTTTTTT. Its translation: CASSSGLAGGTGELFF.

The chain carries TRBV28 and TRBJ1-1, with D uncertain. The CDR3 spans 13 residues. V shed 5 bases and J shed 0 bases, with 7 bases lying between them. Germline V gene sequence: CDR1 MDHEN, CDR2 SYDVKM. In DNA form, the CDR3 reads TGTGCCAGCAGTCCGAGGTTGAACACTGAAGCTTTCTTT. Its translation: CASSPRLNTEAFF.

The chain links TRBV28 to TRBJ1-6; 7 bases align to TRBD1. CDR3 length: 14 residues. CDR1 MDHEN and CDR2 SYDVKM come from the germline V gene. The ends lost 8 bases at V and 7 bases at J; junction bases unmatched: 8. The CDR3 DNA follows: TGTGCCAGCCAGGGGGGACAGCCCAATTCACCCCTCCACTTT. The encoded protein is CASQGGQPNSPLHF.

The chain couples TRBV28 to TRBJ2-1, with 9 bases lining up with TRBD2. Germline loops: CDR1 MDHEN, CDR2 SYDVKM. V was clipped by 2 bases and J by 5 bases; unmatched bases: 4. CDR3 length: 15 residues. The DNA of the CDR3 is TGTGCCAGCAGTTTACGCGGGGGGGGTAACAATGAGCAGTTCTTC. Translated, it gives CASSLRGGGNNEQFF.

This chain connects TRBV5-1 to TRBJ2-2, with D maybe TRBD1 (6 bases). Between the trimmed V and J ends, which lost 7 bases and 0 bases, there was a span of 19 bases. This CDR3 is 17 amino acids long. Germline values: CDR1 SGHRS, CDR2 YFSETQ. The CDR3 coding sequence is TGCGCCAGCGCCAGGCTATGGGGGCGAGCGAACACCGGGGAGCTGTTTTTT. It is translated as CASARLWGRANTGELFF.

The J gene is TRBJ2-7, the V gene TRBV15, with a weak D call TRBD1 (8 bases). The CDR3 length is 15 residues. The V end was cut by 5 bases, the J end by 2 bases, with 16 bases between. Germline V gene lookup returns CDR1 LNHNV and CDR2 YYDKDF (reference sequence). CDR3 nucleotides: TGTGCCACCAGCCTAAGGACAGGGAGGGCCTACGAGCAGTACTTC. As protein: CATSLRTGRAYEQYF.